The T cell receptor (beta chain) described here comes from a study of blood T cell repertoires in COVID-19. Study details: Acute and convalescent COVID-19 samples came from the United States, Italy and Spain. Sample material is recorded as cDNA or gDNA derived from T cells, B-cell-depleted T cells, or PBMCs.

In the original analysis: Researchers report that nucleated cell counts were estimated from reference gene primer amplification. Generated by immunoSEQ multiplex PCR, the TCRdb table keeps only in-frame clones and is missing some. The V and J calls and the clone size are those of that table, but D and trimming were determined from the DNA. The sample records 25,000 or so clones, just over 85% being singletons. The receptor was isolated from a man between 70 and 80 years old in a cohort sampled during active COVID-19. The sample consisted of peripheral blood.

CDR3 loop: CASSYKSRGNTEAFF. The CDR3, as DNA: TGTGCCAGCAGCTACAAAAGTCGGGGAAACACTGAAGCTTTCTTT. This chain uses TRBV5-4 with TRBJ1-1, with no clear D. The CDR3 has 15 amino acids. V dropped 3 bases and J dropped 2 bases, with 14 bases sitting between them. Looked up from germline, CDR1 is SGHNT and CDR2 is YYREEE (reference sequence).